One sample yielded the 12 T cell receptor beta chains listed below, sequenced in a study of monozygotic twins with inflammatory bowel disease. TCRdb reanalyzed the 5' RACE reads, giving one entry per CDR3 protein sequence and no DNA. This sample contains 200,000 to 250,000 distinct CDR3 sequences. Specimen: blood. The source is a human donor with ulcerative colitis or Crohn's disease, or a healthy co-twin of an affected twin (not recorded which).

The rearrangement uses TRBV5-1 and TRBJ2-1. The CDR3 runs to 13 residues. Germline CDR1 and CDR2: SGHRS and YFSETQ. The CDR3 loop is CASSLVQRTEQFF.

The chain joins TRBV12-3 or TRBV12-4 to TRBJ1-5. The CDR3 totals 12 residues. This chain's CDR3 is CASSFDNQPQHF.

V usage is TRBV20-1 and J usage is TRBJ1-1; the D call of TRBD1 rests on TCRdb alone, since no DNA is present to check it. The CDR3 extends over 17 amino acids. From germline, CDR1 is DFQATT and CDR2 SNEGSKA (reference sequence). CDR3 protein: CSARDHPGTGGNTEAFF.

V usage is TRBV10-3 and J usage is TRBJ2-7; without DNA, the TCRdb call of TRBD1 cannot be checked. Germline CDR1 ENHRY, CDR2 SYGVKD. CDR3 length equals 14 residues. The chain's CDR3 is CAIRATGPFGEQYF.

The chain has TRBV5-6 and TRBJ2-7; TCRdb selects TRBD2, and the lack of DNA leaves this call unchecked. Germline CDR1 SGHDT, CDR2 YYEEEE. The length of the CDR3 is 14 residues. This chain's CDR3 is CASSLSSGGEEQYF.

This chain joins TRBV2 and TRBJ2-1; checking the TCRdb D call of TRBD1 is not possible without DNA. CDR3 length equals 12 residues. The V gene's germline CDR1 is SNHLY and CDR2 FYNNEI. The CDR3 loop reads CASSGGGREQFF.

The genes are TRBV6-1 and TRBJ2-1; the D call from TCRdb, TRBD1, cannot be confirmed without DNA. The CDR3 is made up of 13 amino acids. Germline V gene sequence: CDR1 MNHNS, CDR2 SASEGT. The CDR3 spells CASSGGVRHEQFF.

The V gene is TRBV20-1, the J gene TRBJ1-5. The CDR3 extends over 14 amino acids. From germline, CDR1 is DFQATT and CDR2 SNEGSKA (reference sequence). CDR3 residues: CSARDIQGGQPQHF.

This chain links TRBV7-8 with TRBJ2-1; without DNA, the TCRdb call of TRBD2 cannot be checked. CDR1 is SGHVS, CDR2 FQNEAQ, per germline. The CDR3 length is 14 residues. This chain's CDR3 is CATGTGTRNNEQFF.

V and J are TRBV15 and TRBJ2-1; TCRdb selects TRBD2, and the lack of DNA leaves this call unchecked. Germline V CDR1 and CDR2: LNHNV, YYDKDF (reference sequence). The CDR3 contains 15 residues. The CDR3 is CATSRDSGTYNEQFF.

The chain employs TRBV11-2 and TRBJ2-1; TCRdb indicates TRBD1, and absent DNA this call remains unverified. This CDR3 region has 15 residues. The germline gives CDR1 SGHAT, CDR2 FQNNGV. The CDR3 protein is CASSPPGGAWNEQFF.

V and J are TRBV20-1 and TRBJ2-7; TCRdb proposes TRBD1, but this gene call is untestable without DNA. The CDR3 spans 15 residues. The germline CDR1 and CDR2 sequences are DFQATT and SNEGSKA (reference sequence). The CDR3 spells CSAPQGRPGDYEQYF.